Listed here is a single TCR beta chain. Assay used: immunoSEQ multiplex PCR; TCRdb lists only in-frame clones, some missing. This table holds about 510,000 clones, 90% to 96% found once. This CDR3 spans 13 amino acids. The germline CDR1 and CDR2 sequences are ENHRY and SYGVKD. This entry is derived from a study of shared clonotypes between healthy human individuals. Material for sequencing was naive CD4+ T cells sorted from blood. Subset denoted: CD45RA+ positively selected. This chain uses TRBV10-3 with TRBJ2-3; D could derive from TRBD1 or TRBD2 (5 bases each). This receptor was taken from a young woman in good health. CDR3 in DNA: TGTGCGAATGGGCAGGGCGGGACAGATACGCAGTATTTT. It codes for CANGQGGTDTQYF.